Listed here are 27 T cell receptor beta chains from one sample, sequenced in a study of beta chain features in type 1 diabetes (dated by TCRdb to between 2018 and 2020). Study-level results and caveats: In all four CD4+ subsets, TCRB CDR3 length was moderately but significantly shorter in type 1 diabetes patients.

The library was made by the immunoSEQ multiplex PCR assay. The High Capacity cDNA Reverse Transcription Kit was used to reverse transcribe all of the isolated RNA, meaning that expressed TCRB transcripts were what got sequenced. The table comes from immuneACCESS by way of TCRdb, which keeps in-frame sequences with V and J called. Part of the clones is missing from these tables; in studies checked, under half for an unresolved V gene and the rest for unknown reasons. The sample table shows 100,000 to 150,000 clones, and 9% are seen once. Approximately 0.7% of the sample goes to the ten largest clones. For these receptors, no antigen is known. The sample taken for sequencing was central memory CD4+ T cells from blood. The receptors originated from a young man with type 1 diabetes.

This clone was picked up a small number of times. This chain uses TRBV6-6 with TRBJ2-3; perhaps TRBD2 as D (5 bases). Germline V lookup: CDR1 MNHNY, CDR2 SVGAGI (reference sequence). V was cut by 2 bases and J by 7 bases, with 16 bases left in between. CDR3 size: 15 residues. CDR3 protein: CASSYAGMEANTQYF. For the CDR3, the DNA is TGTGCCAGCAGTTACGCCGGGATGGAGGCAAATACGCAGTATTTT.

The chain employs TRBV5-1 and TRBJ2-5; TRBD2 agrees at 9 bases. The ends lost 1 base at V and 1 base at J; junction bases unmatched: 2. The CDR3 contains 15 residues. Germline-derived CDR1 and CDR2 are SGHRS and YFSETQ. The CDR3 sequence is CASSLIAGAQETQYF. The CDR3, as DNA: TGCGCCAGCAGCTTGATAGCGGGAGCCCAAGAGACCCAGTACTTC.

The rearrangement joins TRBV5-8 to TRBJ2-5, with D uncertain. The CDR3 has 13 amino acids. Looked up from germline, CDR1 is SGHTS and CDR2 is YDEGEE. V dropped 1 base and J dropped 2 bases, with 6 bases sitting between them. This CDR3 is CASSLYRQETQYF. CDR3 nucleotides: TGTGCCAGCAGCTTGTACAGACAAGAGACCCAGTACTTC.

This clone was recorded a few times. The CDR3 loop reads CASSLDRGSYNSPLHF. CDR3 sequence (DNA): TGTGCCAGCAGCCTCGACAGGGGATCCTATAATTCACCCCTCCACTTT. The chain couples TRBV7-8 to TRBJ1-6, with TRBD1 identical over 8 bases. This CDR3 is built from 16 residues. Germline trimming cut 5 bases from V and 1 base from J; bases unmatched to any gene: 4. The germline V gene has CDR1 SGHVS and CDR2 FQNEAQ.

This clone was counted between two and nine times. This sequence joins TRBV15 and TRBJ1-2; 8 nucleotides agree with TRBD1. CDR1 is LNHNV, CDR2 YYDKDF, per germline (reference sequence). The CDR3 is made up of 15 amino acids. After removal of 0 bases from V and 6 bases from J, the junction contained 6 bases not matched to a gene. The CDR3 here is CATSRDIGQGHGYTF. The CDR3 bases are TGTGCCACCAGCAGAGATATCGGACAGGGACATGGCTACACCTTC.

This clone turned up a few times. This sequence joins TRBV9 and TRBJ1-2, with D unresolved. This CDR3 comprises 13 residues. The V gene lost 4 bases and the J gene lost 8 bases, with 15 bases spanning the gap. Germline V lookup: CDR1 SGDLS, CDR2 YYNGEE. The CDR3 DNA is TGTGCCAGCAGCCAGGAGTCCAGGAGGGGCTACACCTTC. Translated: CASSQESRRGYTF.

The chain joins TRBV15 to TRBJ2-7, with 12 nucleotides matching TRBD2. Trimming took 0 bases from V and 1 from J; bases not matched to a gene: 7. The germline V gene encodes CDR1 LNHNV and CDR2 YYDKDF (reference sequence). There are 18 residues in the CDR3. CDR3 nucleotides: TGTGCCACCAGCAGAGATAAGGGAGGACTAGCGGGGTCCTACGAGCAGTACTTC. Translation: CATSRDKGGLAGSYEQYF.

This clone turned up a few times. The chain recombines TRBV18 with TRBJ2-7; 9 nucleotides match TRBD1. The CDR3 consists of 14 residues. CDR1 is KGHSH and CDR2 is LQKENI in the germline V gene. Losses at the gene ends were 3 bases for V and 5 bases for J; bases not matched to a gene: 5. The CDR3 DNA is TGTGCCAGCTCACCTGGGACAGGGTGGCACGAGCAGTACTTC. Protein: CASSPGTGWHEQYF.

The rearrangement links TRBV5-1 to TRBJ2-3; TRBD2 aligns across 10 bases. Germline lookup yields CDR1 SGHRS and CDR2 YFSETQ. Germline trimming cut 0 bases from V and 2 bases from J; bases unmatched to any gene: 9. The CDR3 length is 18 residues. The CDR3 bases are TGCGCCAGCAGCTTGGTTAGCGGGGGGCTTAAGATCACAGATACGCAGTATTTT. Residues: CASSLVSGGLKITDTQYF.

This clone was found many times. The V gene is TRBV5-4, the J gene TRBJ2-1; D is perhaps TRBD1 (5 bases). The CDR3 length is 15 residues. Germline CDR1 reads SGHNT; CDR2 reads YYREEE (reference sequence). With 2 bases removed from V and 1 base from J, the gap between germline ends came to 10 bases. The CDR3 coding sequence is TGTGCCAGCAGCTTAACCCAGGGATCCTACAATGAGCAGTTCTTC. Residues: CASSLTQGSYNEQFF.

The V gene is TRBV28, the J gene TRBJ1-5, with D possibly matching TRBD1 (6 bases). This CDR3 has 14 amino acids. V lost 4 bases and J 4 bases, leaving 11 bases between the germline ends. Per the germline V gene, CDR1 is MDHEN and CDR2 is SYDVKM. CDR3 DNA: TGTGCCAGCAGTTCGCCAACAGGGAATCAGCCCCAGCATTTT. It is translated as CASSSPTGNQPQHF.

The table lists this clone with a few counts. This chain joins TRBV30 and TRBJ2-5; D unresolved. This CDR3 contains 12 residues. V was trimmed by 5 bases and J by 5 bases, leaving 12 bases between them. CDR1 GTSNPN and CDR2 SVGIG come from the germline V gene (reference sequence). CDR3: CAWHNTGETQYF. The CDR3 bases are TGTGCCTGGCACAATACCGGGGAGACCCAGTACTTC.

The chain recombines TRBV5-1 with TRBJ1-2, with TRBD1 matching over 8 bases. The CDR3 has 14 residues. Trimming removed 5 bases from V and 6 bases from J; junction bases left unmatched: 9. Germline lookup yields CDR1 SGHRS and CDR2 YFSETQ. Here the CDR3 reads CASRVKTGDDGYTF. In DNA, the CDR3 is TGCGCCAGCAGAGTAAAGACAGGGGATGATGGCTACACCTTC.

This clone was seen a few times. This chain connects TRBV4-2 to TRBJ1-2; no definite D call. CDR1 is LGHNA and CDR2 is YNFKEQ in the germline V gene. Trimming removed 4 bases at V and 4 bases at J, with 13 bases between. The CDR3 is 14 residues long. CDR3 bases: TGTGCCAGCAGCCCCGCGAGGGTCGGCTATGGCTACACCTTC. Translation: CASSPARVGYGYTF.

This clone was picked up a small number of times. The chain employs TRBV28 and TRBJ1-5; 7 bases line up with TRBD1. CDR3 size: 16 residues. CDR1 and CDR2 from the germline V gene are MDHEN and SYDVKM. The CDR3 DNA follows: TGTGCTATACTCCAGGTCAGGGGGTCTGGCAATCAGCCCCAGCATTTT. Translated, it gives CAILQVRGSGNQPQHF.

This clone was detected a few times. V and J are TRBV7-9 and TRBJ1-6; 7 bases fit TRBD1. Germline lookup yields CDR1 SEHNR and CDR2 FQNEAQ (reference sequence). CDR3 length: 15 residues. Unmatched junction bases numbered 8, after V lost 5 bases and J lost 7 bases. CDR3 residues: CASSPRKGANSPLHF. The DNA of the CDR3 is TGTGCCAGCAGCCCTAGGAAGGGGGCGAATTCACCCCTCCACTTT. The complete variable domain, with remaining parts taken from reference TRBV7-9 and TRBJ1-6, reads DTGVSQNPRHKITKRGQNVTFRCDPISEHNRLYWYRQTLGQGPEFLTYFQNEAQLEKSRLLSDRFSAERPKGSFSTLEIQRTEQGDSAMYLCASSPRKGANSPLHFGNGTRLTVT.

This clone has a handful of counts. The same CDR3 can be traced to other DNA sequences in this sample. Written as DNA, the CDR3 is TGTGCCAGCAGCCCACAGGGGGCTCGGGAAAAACTGTTTTTT. Amino acid sequence: CASSPQGAREKLFF. The chain uses TRBV9 and TRBJ1-4, with TRBD1 matching 9 bases. This CDR3 comprises 14 residues. V lost 4 bases and J lost 8; bases outside the gene matches: 6. CDR1 SGDLS and CDR2 YYNGEE come from the germline V gene.

The chain recombines TRBV19 with TRBJ2-7; TRBD1 agrees at 7 bases. CDR1 LNHDA and CDR2 SQIVND come from the germline V gene (reference sequence). CDR3 length: 14 residues. J gave up 1 base and V 6 bases, and 6 bases lay outside the gene matches. Here the CDR3 reads CASRPTGTSYEQYF. DNA for the CDR3: TGTGCCAGTAGACCGACAGGGACGTCCTACGAGCAGTACTTC.

The chain has TRBV5-1 and TRBJ2-5; tentatively, D is TRBD2 (5 bases). Germline V gene sequence: CDR1 SGHRS, CDR2 YFSETQ. Trimming pared 0 bases from V and 2 bases from J, leaving 11 bases between. The CDR3 runs 15 residues. The DNA for the CDR3 is TGCGCCAGCAGCTTGGCGGGGAGTGTACAAGAGACCCAGTACTTC. Its protein is CASSLAGSVQETQYF.

The chain carries TRBV5-6 and TRBJ2-1; D gene uncertain. V lost 2 bases, J lost 1 base, and 4 bases lay in between. The CDR3 has 13 residues. Germline CDR1 SGHDT, CDR2 YYEEEE. DNA of the CDR3: TGTGCCAGCAGCTTTGCGTCCTACAATGAGCAGTTCTTC. Its protein is CASSFASYNEQFF.

This clone was counted a few times. This chain links TRBV5-1 with TRBJ2-6; D possibly corresponds to TRBD2 (6 bases). The CDR3 is 15 residues long. V was clipped by 3 bases and J by 4 bases, with 11 bases between them. Germline values: CDR1 SGHRS, CDR2 YFSETQ. CDR3 bases: TGCGCCAGCAGCTCGGATGCGGGAGGGGCCAACGTCCTGACTTTC. Its translation is CASSSDAGGANVLTF. The whole variable domain, remainder taken from reference TRBV5-1 and TRBJ2-6, is KAGVTQTPRYLIKTRGQQVTLSCSPISGHRSVSWYQQTPGQGLQFLFEYFSETQRNKGNFPGRFSGRQFSNSRSEMNVSTLELGDSALYLCASSSDAGGANVLTFGAGSRLTVL.

This clone was counted only a few times. This chain uses TRBV7-9 with TRBJ2-7; possible D gene TRBD1, 6 bases. The germline V and J ends were trimmed by 4 bases and 3 bases, with 19 bases remaining between them. This CDR3 has 16 amino acids. The germline V gene has CDR1 SEHNR and CDR2 FQNEAQ (reference sequence). The CDR3 is CASSYPRLQGHYEQYF. The CDR3 DNA reads TGTGCCAGCAGCTACCCGCGTCTCCAGGGGCACTACGAGCAGTACTTC.

In this sample, this clone turned up many times. This CDR3 is CASSEYTGANEQYF. CDR3 sequence (DNA): TGTGCCAGCAGTGAATATACAGGGGCGAACGAGCAGTACTTC. This chain joins TRBV25-1 and TRBJ2-7, with 7 bases lining up with TRBD1. V lost 0 bases and J lost 5; bases outside the gene matches: 4. From germline, CDR1 is MGHDK and CDR2 SYGVNS. This CDR3 has 14 amino acids.

The gene calls are TRBV9 and TRBJ1-2; D is perhaps TRBD1 (6 bases). The germline V gene encodes CDR1 SGDLS and CDR2 YYNGEE. V was clipped by 4 bases and J by 7 bases, with 20 bases between them. The CDR3 totals 15 residues. The CDR3 region has the DNA TGTGCCAGCAGCCCTATCGACGCAGGGGCGCTTGGCTACACCTTC. Translating gives CASSPIDAGALGYTF.

This clone turned up a few times. The chain joins TRBV30 to TRBJ2-2, with a weak D call TRBD2 (6 bases). From germline, CDR1 is GTSNPN and CDR2 SVGIG (reference sequence). This CDR3 comprises 13 residues. V was trimmed by 8 bases and J by 1 base, leaving 11 bases between them. The chain's CDR3 is CALVGGNTGELFF. For the CDR3, the DNA is TGTGCCCTAGTCGGGGGGAACACCGGGGAGCTGTTTTTT.

This clone was counted a few times. This rearrangement joins TRBV4-3 to TRBJ1-1, with 7 positions matching TRBD1. This CDR3 is 19 amino acids long. With 0 bases clipped from V and 0 bases from J, the junction kept 13 bases outside the gene matches. In germline, CDR1 is LGHNA, CDR2 YSLEER. CDR3 protein: CASSQDLSVGGQLNTEAFF. The CDR3 DNA sequence: TGCGCCAGCAGCCAAGATTTAAGTGTAGGGGGACAGCTGAACACTGAAGCTTTCTTT.

This clone was seen more than once but under ten times. The rearrangement joins TRBV2 to TRBJ2-7; the match to TRBD1 covers 11 bases. Per germline, CDR1 SNHLY and CDR2 FYNNEI. CDR3 size: 12 residues. V dropped 8 bases and J dropped 7; count of bases not matched to a gene: 4. CDR3 amino acids: CASRDRGSEQYF. DNA of the CDR3: TGTGCCAGCCGGGACAGGGGGAGTGAGCAGTACTTC.